The clone carrying this T cell receptor beta chain came up a few times. J was trimmed by 1 base and V by 3 bases; bases with no gene match: 5. The CDR3 length is 16 residues. Per germline, CDR1 DFQATT and CDR2 SNEGSKA (reference sequence). The record originates from a study of T-cell reconstitution after alpha-beta-depleted transplantation in children. Preparation of the TCRbeta library involved a method that used unique molecular identifiers. TCRdb itself ran the PCR reads through MiXCR, one entry per CDR3 protein. This table has more than 90,000 distinct CDR3 sequences, about a tenth appearing once.

The receptor was isolated from a boy aged 2 to 9 with acute lymphoblastic leukemia, due to receive a stem cell transplant. This sequence joins TRBV20-1 and TRBJ2-3; 12 nucleotides match TRBD2. Sequencing was performed on PBMCs, taken before TCRalphabeta/CD19-depleted stem cell transplant. The DNA of the CDR3 is TGCAGTGCTAGCCCTAGCGGGAGGGGGGGCACAGATACGCAGTATTTT. Translation gives CSASPSGRGGTDTQYF.